This T cell receptor beta chain was profiled in a study of T and B cells in COVID-19 patients. Study findings and constraints: At recovery TRB diversity and richness exceeded healthy donors, after highly clonal active COVID-19 repertoires. Few blood samples existed from mildly ill patients during symptoms or early in severe cases.

Multiplex PCR with BIOMED2 TRB-A/B primer pools amplified TRB rearrangements. TCRdb used MiXCR to reprocess the multiplex PCR reads, holding one entry per CDR3 protein. The table has more than 9,500 distinct CDR3 sequences, nearly 30% seen once. Concerning this clonotype itself: Its antigen is undetermined.

This CDR3 is 14 amino acids long. The germline V gene has CDR1 MNHEY and CDR2 SVGAGI. V was clipped by 5 bases and J by 4 bases, with 14 bases between them. TRB was amplified from about 250-500 ng of blood genomic DNA. The receptor was derived from a human donor who had recovered from COVID-19. Sequenced material: blood. The chain carries TRBV6-5 and TRBJ1-2; TRBD1 is a possible D gene (6 bases). The CDR3 DNA sequence: TGTGCCAGCAGTGCCGGGACACCCCCCTATGGCTACACCTTC. Protein sequence: CASSAGTPPYGYTF.